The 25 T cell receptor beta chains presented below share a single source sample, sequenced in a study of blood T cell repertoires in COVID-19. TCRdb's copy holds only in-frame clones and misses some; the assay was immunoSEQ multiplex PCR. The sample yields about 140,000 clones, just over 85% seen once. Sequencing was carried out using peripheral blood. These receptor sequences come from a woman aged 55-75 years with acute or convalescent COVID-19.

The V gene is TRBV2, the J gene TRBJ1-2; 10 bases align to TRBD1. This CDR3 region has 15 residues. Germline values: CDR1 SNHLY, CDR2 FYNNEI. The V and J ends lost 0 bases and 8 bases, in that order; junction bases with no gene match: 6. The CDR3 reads CASSEAGTGVAGYTF. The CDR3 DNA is TGTGCCAGCAGTGAAGCGGGGACAGGGGTCGCGGGCTACACCTTC.

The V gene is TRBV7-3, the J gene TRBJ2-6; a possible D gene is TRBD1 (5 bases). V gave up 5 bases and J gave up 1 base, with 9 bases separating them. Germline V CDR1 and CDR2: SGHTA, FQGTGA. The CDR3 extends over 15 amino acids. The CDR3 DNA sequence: TGTGCCAGCAGCCAGACAGTTTCTGGGGCCAACGTCCTGACTTTC. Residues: CASSQTVSGANVLTF.

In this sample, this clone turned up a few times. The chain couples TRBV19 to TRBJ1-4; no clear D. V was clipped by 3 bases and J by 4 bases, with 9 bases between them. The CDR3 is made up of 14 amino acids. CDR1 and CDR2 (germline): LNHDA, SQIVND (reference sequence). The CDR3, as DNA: TGTGCCAGTAGTATGGGCAGCTTTAATGAAAAACTGTTTTTT. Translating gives CASSMGSFNEKLFF.

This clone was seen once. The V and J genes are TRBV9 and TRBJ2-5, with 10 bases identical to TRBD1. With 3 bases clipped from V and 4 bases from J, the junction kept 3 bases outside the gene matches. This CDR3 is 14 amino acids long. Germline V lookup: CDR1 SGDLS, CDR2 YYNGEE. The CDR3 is CASSEGQGIETQYF. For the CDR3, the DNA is TGTGCCAGCAGCGAGGGACAGGGGATAGAGACCCAGTACTTC.

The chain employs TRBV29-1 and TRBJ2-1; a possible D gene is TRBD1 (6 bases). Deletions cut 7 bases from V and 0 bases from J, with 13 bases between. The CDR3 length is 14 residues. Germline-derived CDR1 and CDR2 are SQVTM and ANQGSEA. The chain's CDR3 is CSARGSSSYNEQFF. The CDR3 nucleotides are TGCAGCGCTAGGGGGTCTAGCTCCTACAATGAGCAGTTCTTC.

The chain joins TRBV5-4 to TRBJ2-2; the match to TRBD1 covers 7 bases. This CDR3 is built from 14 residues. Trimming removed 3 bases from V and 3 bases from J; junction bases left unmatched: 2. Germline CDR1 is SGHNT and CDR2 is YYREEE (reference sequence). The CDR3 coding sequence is TGTGCCAGCAGCTCGGGACAGTACACCGGGGAGCTGTTTTTT. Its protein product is CASSSGQYTGELFF.

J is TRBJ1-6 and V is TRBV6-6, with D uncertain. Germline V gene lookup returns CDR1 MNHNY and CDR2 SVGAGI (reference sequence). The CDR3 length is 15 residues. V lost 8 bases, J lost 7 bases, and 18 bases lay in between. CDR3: CASSDRWSENSPLHF. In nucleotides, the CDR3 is TGTGCCAGCTCCGATCGATGGTCGGAGAATTCACCCCTCCACTTT.

CDR3 loop: CATSSYLPDKHQETQYF. CDR3 bases: TGTGCCACCAGCTCCTACCTCCCCGACAAACACCAAGAGACCCAGTACTTC. The V gene is TRBV15, the J gene TRBJ2-5; D is ambiguous. CDR1 and CDR2 from the germline V gene are LNHNV and YYDKDF (reference sequence). The CDR3 runs 17 residues. Trimming removed 5 bases from V and 0 bases from J, with 19 bases in between. The full variable domain, its missing parts supplied by reference TRBV15 and TRBJ2-5, is DAMVIQNPRYQVTQFGKPVTLSCSQTLNHNVMYWYQQKSSQAPKLLFHYYDKDFNNEADTPDNFQSRRPNTSFCFLDIRSPGLGDTAMYLCATSSYLPDKHQETQYFGPGTRLLVL.

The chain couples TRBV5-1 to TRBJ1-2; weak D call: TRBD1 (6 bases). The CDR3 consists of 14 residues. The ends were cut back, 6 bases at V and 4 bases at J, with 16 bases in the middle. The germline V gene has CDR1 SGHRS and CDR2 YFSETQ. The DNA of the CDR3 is TGCGCCAGCAAAAGGACAGATAAATCCTATGGCTACACCTTC. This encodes CASKRTDKSYGYTF. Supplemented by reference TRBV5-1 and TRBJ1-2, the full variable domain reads KAGVTQTPRYLIKTRGQQVTLSCSPISGHRSVSWYQQTPGQGLQFLFEYFSETQRNKGNFPGRFSGRQFSNSRSEMNVSTLELGDSALYLCASKRTDKSYGYTFGSGTRLTVV.

For the CDR3, the DNA is TGCGCCAGCAGCCCCACAGAGAACGGGGAGCTGTTTTTT. Protein sequence: CASSPTENGELFF. The V and J genes are TRBV5-1 and TRBJ2-2; D ambiguous. Germline lookup yields CDR1 SGHRS and CDR2 YFSETQ. Trimming took off 4 bases at V and 7 bases at J, with 11 bases between the two ends. This CDR3 has 13 residues.

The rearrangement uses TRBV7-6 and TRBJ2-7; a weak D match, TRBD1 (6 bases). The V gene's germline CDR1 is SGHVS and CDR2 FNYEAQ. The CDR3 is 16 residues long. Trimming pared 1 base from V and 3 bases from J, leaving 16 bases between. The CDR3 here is CASSLGLGAEYYEQYF. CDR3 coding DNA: TGTGCCAGCAGCTTAGGACTGGGGGCGGAATACTACGAGCAGTACTTC.

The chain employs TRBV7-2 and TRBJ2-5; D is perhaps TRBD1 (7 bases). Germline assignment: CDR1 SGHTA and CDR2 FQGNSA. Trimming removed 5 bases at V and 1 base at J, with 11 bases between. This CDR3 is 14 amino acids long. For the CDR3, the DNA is TGTGCCAGCAGCCGTCAGGGGGGCCAAGAGACCCAGTACTTC. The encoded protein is CASSRQGGQETQYF.

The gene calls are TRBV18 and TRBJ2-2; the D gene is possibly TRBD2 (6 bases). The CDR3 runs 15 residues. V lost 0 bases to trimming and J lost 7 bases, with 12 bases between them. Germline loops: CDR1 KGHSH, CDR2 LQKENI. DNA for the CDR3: TGTGCCAGCTCACCACCGGTTGGAGGGTACGGGGAGCTGTTTTTT. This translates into CASSPPVGGYGELFF.

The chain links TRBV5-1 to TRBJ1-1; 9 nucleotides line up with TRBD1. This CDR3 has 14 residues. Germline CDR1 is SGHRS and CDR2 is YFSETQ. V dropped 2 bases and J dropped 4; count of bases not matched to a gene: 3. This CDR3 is CASSFDRGGTEAFF. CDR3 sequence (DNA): TGCGCCAGCAGCTTCGACAGGGGGGGCACTGAAGCTTTCTTT. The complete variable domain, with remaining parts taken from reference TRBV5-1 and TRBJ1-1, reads KAGVTQTPRYLIKTRGQQVTLSCSPISGHRSVSWYQQTPGQGLQFLFEYFSETQRNKGNFPGRFSGRQFSNSRSEMNVSTLELGDSALYLCASSFDRGGTEAFFGQGTRLTVV.

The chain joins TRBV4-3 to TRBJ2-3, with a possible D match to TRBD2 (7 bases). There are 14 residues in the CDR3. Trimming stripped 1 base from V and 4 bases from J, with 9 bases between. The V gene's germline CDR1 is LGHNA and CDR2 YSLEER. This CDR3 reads CASSQGGGADTQYF. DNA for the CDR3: TGCGCCAGCAGCCAAGGCGGGGGCGCAGATACGCAGTATTTT.

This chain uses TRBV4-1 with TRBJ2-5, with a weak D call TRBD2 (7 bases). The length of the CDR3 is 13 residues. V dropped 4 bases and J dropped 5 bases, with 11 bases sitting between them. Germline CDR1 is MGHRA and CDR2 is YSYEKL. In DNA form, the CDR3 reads TGCGCCAGCAGCCTGGGGGGGCTGGAGACCCAGTACTTC. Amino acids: CASSLGGLETQYF.

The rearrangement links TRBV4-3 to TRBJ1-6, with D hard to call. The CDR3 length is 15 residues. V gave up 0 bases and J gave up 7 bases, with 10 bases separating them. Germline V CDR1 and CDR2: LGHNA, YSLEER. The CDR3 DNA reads TGCGCCAGCAGCCAAGACCGCAGAGGAAATTCACCCCTCCACTTT. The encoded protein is CASSQDRRGNSPLHF.

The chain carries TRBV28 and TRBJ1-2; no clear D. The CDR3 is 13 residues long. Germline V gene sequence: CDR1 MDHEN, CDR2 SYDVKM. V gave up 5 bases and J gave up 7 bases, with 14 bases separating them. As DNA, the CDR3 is TGTGCCAGCAGTCCCCAGGCAGTCACTGGCTACACCTTC. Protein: CASSPQAVTGYTF.

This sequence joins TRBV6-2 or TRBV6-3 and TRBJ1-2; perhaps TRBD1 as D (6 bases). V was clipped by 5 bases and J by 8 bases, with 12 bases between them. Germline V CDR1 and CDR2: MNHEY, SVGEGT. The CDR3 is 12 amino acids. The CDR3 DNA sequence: TGTGCCAGCAGTGGACAGTTCGGGGGCTACACCTTC. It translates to CASSGQFGGYTF.

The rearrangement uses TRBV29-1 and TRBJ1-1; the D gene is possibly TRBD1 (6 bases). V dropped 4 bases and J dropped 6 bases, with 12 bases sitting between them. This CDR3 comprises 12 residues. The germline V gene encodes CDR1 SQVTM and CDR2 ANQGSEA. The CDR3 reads CSVGQGSPEAFF. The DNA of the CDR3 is TGCAGCGTTGGCCAGGGGAGCCCTGAAGCTTTCTTT.

The CDR3 region is CASSPGQIQETQYF. The DNA of the CDR3 is TGTGCCAGCAGCCCGGGACAGATACAAGAGACCCAGTACTTC. The chain carries TRBV11-2 and TRBJ2-5; 7 bases fit TRBD1. CDR3 length: 14 amino acids. Germline CDR1 and CDR2: SGHAT and FQNNGV. The V and J ends lost 5 bases and 2 bases, in that order; junction bases with no gene match: 5.

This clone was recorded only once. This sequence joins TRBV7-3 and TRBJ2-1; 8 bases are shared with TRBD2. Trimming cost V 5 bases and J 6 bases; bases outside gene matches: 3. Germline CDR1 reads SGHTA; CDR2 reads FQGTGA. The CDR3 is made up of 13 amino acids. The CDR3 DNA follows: TGTGCCAGCAGCCCACGGGAGGGCAATGAGCAGTTCTTC. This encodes CASSPREGNEQFF.

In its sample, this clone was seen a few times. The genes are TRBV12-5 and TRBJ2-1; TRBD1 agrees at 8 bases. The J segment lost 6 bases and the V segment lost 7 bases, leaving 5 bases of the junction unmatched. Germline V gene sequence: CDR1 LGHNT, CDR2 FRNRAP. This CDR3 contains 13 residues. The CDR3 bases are TGTGCTAGTGCCGAACAGGGGGGCAATGAGCAGTTCTTC. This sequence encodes CASAEQGGNEQFF. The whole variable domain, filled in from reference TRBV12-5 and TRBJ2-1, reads DARVTQTPRHKVTEMGQEVTMRCQPILGHNTVFWYRQTMMQGLELLAYFRNRAPLDDSGMPKDRFSAEMPDATLATLKIQPSEPRDSAVYFCASAEQGGNEQFFGPGTRLTVL.

CDR3 sequence: CASRRSAGLGSGELFF. The CDR3, as DNA: TGTGCCAGCCGCCGTTCGGCGGGGTTGGGTTCCGGGGAGCTGTTTTTT. This chain joins TRBV7-8 and TRBJ2-2, with D perhaps matching TRBD2 (6 bases). This CDR3 spans 16 amino acids. Germline V gives CDR1 SGHVS, CDR2 FQNEAQ. Trimming stripped 8 bases from V and 6 bases from J, with 22 bases between.

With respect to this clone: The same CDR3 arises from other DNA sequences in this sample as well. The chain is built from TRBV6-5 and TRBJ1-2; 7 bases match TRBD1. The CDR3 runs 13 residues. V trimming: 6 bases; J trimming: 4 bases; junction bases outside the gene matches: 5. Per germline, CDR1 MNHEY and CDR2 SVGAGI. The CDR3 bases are TGTGCCAGCAGAGGACAGGCGACCTATGGCTACACCTTC. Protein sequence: CASRGQATYGYTF.